This TCR beta chain was recorded in a study of T-cell reconstitution after alpha-beta-depleted transplantation in children (dated by TCRdb to between 2015 and 2016). Concerning the study at large: Using TCR repertoire profiling, the study followed T-cell immune reconstitution in a quantitative way in children after TCRalphabeta/CD19-depleted allogeneic hematopoietic cell transplantation.

What the work shows at the level of the full study, not this receptor alone: In some patients, high TCRbeta diversity at day 60 was attributed to recipient T cells and intrathymic progenitors that had survived conditioning. Apparently early alphabetaT-cell count recovery about two months after transplant reportedly relied on only several hundred rapidly expanded clones derived from non-depleted graft cells. Hyperexpanded clone frequencies declined over subsequent months; after one year, T-cell counts and TCRbeta diversity were mostly attributed to newly produced T cells.

Library prep was done by PCR. The reads were generated on an Illumina HiSeq 2500. To normalize quantification of the TCRbeta repertoire, the TCR libraries were built with molecular barcoding that relied on unique molecular identifiers. TCRdb reprocessed the public reads (quality trimming at Q25 with fastp, clone calling with MiXCR) and kept in-frame beta chains. Rows are combined by CDR3 protein, so each entry shows the most common genes and DNA. Counted in this sample were about 470,000 distinct CDR3 sequences; approximately 41% of them appeared once. Approximately 30% of the sample is held by the ten biggest clonotypes. The sample's treatment or condition label, in plain terms: allogeneic hematopoietic cell transplantation with graft depleted of TCRalphabeta T cells and CD19 B cells. The children who served as transplant recipients had been given grafts of TCRalphabeta/CD19-depleted allogeneic hematopoietic cells.

This clonotype was counted ten times or more. Its antigen remains undetermined. No much larger clone is present one base from it, and per-base qualities are unavailable. Via the germline V gene, CDR1 is MNHEY and CDR2 SVGAGI. The cysteine opens and the phenylalanine closes a CDR3 of 15 amino acids. CDR3 DNA is the only sequence kept; it has 45 bases, read in frame from the first base. V has 0 bases trimmed and J has 3 bases trimmed; junction bases matching no gene number 4. This clonotype was sampled from a girl aged 2 to 9 with aplastic anemia, due to receive a stem cell transplant. The specimen comprised PBMCs, sampled before TCRalphabeta/CD19-depleted stem cell transplant. The chain couples TRBV6-5 to TRBJ1-1; a stretch of 7 junction bases matches TRBD1. The CDR3 amino acid sequence is: CASSYSAGGYTEAFF. In nucleotides, the sequence is TGTGCCAGCAGTTACTCGGCAGGGGGATACACTGAAGCTTTCTTT.